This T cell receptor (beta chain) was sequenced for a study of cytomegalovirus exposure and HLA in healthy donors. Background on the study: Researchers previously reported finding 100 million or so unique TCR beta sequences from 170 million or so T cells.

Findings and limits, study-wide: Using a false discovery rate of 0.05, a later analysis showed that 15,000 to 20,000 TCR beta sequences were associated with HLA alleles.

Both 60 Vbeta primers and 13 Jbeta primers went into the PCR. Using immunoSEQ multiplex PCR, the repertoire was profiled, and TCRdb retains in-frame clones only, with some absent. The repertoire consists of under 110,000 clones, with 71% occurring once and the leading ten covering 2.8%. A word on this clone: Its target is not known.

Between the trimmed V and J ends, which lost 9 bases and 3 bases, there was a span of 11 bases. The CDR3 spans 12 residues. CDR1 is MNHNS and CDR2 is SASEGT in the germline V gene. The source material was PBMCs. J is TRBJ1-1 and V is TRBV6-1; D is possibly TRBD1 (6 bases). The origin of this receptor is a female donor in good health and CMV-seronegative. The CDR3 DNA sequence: TGTGCCAGTCGGACAGCGGACACTGAAGCTTTCTTT. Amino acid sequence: CASRTADTEAFF.